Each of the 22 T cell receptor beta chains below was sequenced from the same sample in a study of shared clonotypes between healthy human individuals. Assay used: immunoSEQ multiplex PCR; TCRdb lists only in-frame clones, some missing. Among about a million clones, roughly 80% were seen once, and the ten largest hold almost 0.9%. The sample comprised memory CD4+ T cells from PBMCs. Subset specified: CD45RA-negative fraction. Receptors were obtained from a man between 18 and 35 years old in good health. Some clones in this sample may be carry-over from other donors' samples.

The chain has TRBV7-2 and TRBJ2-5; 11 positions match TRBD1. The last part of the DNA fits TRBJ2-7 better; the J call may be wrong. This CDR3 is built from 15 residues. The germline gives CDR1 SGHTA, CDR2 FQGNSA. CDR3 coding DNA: TGTGCCAGCAGCTTAGCCGGGACAGGGGGCTACGAGCAGTACTTC. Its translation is CASSLAGTGGYEQYF.

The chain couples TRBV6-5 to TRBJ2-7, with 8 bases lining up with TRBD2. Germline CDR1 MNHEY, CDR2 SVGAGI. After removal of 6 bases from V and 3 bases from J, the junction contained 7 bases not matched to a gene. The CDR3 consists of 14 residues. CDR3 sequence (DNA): TGTGCCAGCAGCGACGCCGGGACTAGCTACGAGCAGTACTTC. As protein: CASSDAGTSYEQYF.

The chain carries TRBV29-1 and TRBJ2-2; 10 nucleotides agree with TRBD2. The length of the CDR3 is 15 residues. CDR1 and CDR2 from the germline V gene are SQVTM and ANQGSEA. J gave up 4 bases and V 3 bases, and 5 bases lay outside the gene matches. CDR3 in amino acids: CSVDGLAGVTGELFF. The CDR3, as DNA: TGCAGCGTTGATGGCCTAGCGGGAGTCACCGGGGAGCTGTTTTTT.

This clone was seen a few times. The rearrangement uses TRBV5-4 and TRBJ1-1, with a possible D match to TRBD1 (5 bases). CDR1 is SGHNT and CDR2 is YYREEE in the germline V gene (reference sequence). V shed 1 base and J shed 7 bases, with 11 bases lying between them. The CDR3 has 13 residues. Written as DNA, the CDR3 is TGTGCCAGCAGCTTGACAGGTGAAGGTGAAGCTTTCTTT. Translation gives CASSLTGEGEAFF.

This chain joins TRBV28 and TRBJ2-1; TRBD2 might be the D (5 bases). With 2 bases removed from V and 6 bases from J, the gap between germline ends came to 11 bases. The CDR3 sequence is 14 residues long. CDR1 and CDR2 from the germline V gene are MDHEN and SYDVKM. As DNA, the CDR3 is TGTGCCAGCAGTTTAGGAGGTTGGGCCAATGAGCAGTTCTTC. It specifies CASSLGGWANEQFF.

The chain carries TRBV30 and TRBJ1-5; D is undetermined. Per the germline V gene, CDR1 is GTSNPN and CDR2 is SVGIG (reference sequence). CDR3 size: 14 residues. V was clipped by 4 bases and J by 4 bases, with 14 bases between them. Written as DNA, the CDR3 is TGTGCCTGGAACCCGCCGGGTCTAAATCAGCCCCAGCATTTT. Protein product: CAWNPPGLNQPQHF.

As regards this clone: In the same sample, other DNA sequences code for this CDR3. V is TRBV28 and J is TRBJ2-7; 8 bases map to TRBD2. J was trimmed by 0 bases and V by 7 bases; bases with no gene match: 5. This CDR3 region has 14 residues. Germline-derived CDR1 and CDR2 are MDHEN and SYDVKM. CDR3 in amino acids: CASTRGGSSYEQYF. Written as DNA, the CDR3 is TGTGCCAGCACTCGGGGGGGGAGCTCCTACGAGCAGTACTTC.

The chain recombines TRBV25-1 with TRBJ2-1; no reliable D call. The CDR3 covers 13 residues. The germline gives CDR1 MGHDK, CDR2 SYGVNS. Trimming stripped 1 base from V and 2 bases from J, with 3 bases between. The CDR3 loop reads CASSEWTYNEQFF. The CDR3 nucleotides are TGTGCCAGCAGTGAATGGACCTACAATGAGCAGTTCTTC.

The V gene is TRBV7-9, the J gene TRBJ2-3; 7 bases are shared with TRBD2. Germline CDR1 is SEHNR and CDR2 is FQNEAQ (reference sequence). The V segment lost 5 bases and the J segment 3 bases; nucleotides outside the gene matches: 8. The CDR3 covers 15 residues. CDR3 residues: CASSARLASTDTQYF. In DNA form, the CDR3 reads TGTGCCAGCAGCGCTAGACTAGCTTCAACAGATACGCAGTATTTT.

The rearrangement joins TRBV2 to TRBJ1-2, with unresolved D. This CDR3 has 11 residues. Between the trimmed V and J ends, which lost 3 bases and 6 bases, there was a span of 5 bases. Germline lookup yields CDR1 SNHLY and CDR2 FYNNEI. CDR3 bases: TGTGCCAGCAGTGAGTCCCATGGCTACACCTTC. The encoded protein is CASSESHGYTF. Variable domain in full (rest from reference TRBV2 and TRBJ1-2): EPEVTQTPSHQVTQMGQEVILRCVPISNHLYFYWYRQILGQKVEFLVSFYNNEISEKSEIFDDQFSVERPDGSNFTLKIRSTKLEDSAMYFCASSESHGYTFGSGTRLTVV.

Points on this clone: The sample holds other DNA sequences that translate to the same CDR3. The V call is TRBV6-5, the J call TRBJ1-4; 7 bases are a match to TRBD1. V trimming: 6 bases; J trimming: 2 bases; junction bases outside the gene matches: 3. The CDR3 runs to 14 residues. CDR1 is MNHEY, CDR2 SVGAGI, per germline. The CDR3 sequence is CASSYRGTNEKLFF. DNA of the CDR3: TGTGCCAGCAGCTACAGGGGTACTAATGAAAAACTGTTTTTT.

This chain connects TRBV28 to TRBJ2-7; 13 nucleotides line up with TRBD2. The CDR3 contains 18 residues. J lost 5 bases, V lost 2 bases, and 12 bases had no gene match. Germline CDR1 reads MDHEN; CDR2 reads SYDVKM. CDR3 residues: CASSLRNPGLAGSNEQYF. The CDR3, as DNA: TGTGCCAGCAGTTTAAGAAATCCGGGACTAGCGGGATCGAACGAGCAGTACTTC.

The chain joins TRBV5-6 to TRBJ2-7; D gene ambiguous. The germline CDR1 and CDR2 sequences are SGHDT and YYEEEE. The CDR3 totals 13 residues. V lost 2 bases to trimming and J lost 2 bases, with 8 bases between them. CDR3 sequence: CASSLRIPYEQYF. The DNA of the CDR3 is TGTGCCAGCAGCTTAAGGATCCCCTACGAGCAGTACTTC.

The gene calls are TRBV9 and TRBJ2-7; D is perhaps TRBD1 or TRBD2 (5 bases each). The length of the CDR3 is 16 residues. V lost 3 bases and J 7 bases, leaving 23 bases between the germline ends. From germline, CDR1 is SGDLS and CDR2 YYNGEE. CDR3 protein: CASSASPGPRPSEQYF. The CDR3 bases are TGTGCCAGCAGCGCGAGCCCGGGACCACGCCCGTCGGAGCAGTACTTC.

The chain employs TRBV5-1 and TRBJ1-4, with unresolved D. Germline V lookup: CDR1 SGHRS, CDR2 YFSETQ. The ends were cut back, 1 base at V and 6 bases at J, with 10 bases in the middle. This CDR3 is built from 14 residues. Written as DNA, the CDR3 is TGCGCCAGCAGCTTGACGGGATGGGATGAAAAACTGTTTTTT. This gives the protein CASSLTGWDEKLFF.

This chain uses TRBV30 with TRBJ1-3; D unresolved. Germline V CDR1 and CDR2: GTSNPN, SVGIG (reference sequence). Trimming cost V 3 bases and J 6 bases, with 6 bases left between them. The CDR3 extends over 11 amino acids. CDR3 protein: CAWSPLNTIYF. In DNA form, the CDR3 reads TGTGCCTGGAGCCCGCTAAACACCATATATTTT.

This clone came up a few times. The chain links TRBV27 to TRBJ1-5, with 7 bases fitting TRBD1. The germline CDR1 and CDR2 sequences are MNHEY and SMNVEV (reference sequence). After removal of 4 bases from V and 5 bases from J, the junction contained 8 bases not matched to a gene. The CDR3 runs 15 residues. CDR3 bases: TGTGCCAGCAGTTCTATAGGCAGGGGGGATCAGCCCCAGCATTTT. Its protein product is CASSSIGRGDQPQHF.

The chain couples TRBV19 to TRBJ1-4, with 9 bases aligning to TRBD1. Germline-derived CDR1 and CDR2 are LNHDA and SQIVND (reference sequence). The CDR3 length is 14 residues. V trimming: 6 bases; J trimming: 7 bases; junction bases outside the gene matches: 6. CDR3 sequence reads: CASRGTGPFEKLFF. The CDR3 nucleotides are TGTGCCAGTAGAGGGACAGGGCCGTTTGAAAAACTGTTTTTT.

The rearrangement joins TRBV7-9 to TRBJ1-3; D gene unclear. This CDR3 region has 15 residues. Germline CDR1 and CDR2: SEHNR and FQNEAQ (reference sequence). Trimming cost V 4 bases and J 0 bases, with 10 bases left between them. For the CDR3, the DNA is TGTGCCAGCAGCTCAAATTTCCCCTCTGGAAACACCATATATTTT. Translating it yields CASSSNFPSGNTIYF.

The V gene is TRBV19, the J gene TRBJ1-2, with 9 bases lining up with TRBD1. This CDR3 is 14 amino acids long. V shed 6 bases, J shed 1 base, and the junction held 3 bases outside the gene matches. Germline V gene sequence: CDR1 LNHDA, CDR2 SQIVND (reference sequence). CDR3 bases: TGTGCCAGTAGATCGACAGGGGGTAACTATGGCTACACCTTC. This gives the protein CASRSTGGNYGYTF.

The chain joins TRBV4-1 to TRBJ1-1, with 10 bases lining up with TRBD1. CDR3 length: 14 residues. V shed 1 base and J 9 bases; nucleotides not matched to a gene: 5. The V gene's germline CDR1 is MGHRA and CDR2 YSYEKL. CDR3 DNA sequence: TGCGCCAGCAGCCAAGGGGAGGGACAGGGGAAAGCTTTCTTT. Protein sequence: CASSQGEGQGKAFF.

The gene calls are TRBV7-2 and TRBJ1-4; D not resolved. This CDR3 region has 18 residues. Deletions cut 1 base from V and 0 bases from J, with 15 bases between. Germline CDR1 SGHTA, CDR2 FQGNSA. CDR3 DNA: TGTGCCAGCAGCTTAGTACGGCTTTTAGGAGCAACTAATGAAAAACTGTTTTTT. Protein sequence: CASSLVRLLGATNEKLFF.